This T cell receptor (beta chain) stems from a study of blood T cells in healthy people across ages. Findings and limits, study-wide: Strong correlation was found linking TCR beta diversity to naive T cell percentage. Higher diversity, along with more naive CD4+ cells, distinguished long-lived donors from aged donors. Age brought a roughly linear fall in TCR beta diversity measured per million T cells.

Alongside a J-beta primer mix, a sample-barcoded 5' primer served in a second PCR lasting about 7 to 12 cycles. MiXCR, applied by TCRdb to the 5' RACE reads, yields one record per CDR3 protein. Of hundreds of thousands of distinct CDR3 sequences in the sample, more than 45% were seen once. Individuals who donated were healthy Caucasians from Russia aged roughly 6 to 95. With regard to this clonotype: The antigen remains unidentified.

This CDR3 spans 15 amino acids. The V and J ends lost 3 bases and 5 bases, in that order; junction bases with no gene match: 6. Germline CDR1 is MNHEY and CDR2 is SMNVEV (reference sequence). The sample comprised blood. This chain connects TRBV27 to TRBJ2-3; 9 bases are shared with TRBD2. The sequence came from a man aged 25-45 years in good health. This chain's CDR3 is CASSFLAGWEDTQYF. CDR3 DNA: TGTGCCAGCAGTTTTCTAGCGGGATGGGAAGATACGCAGTATTTT.